This passage covers 3 T cell receptor beta chains from one sample sequenced in a study of control samples from healthy donors and cancer patients. Data came from immunoSEQ multiplex PCR; TCRdb stores just in-frame clones and leaves some out. This sample has about 150,000 clones, with over 90% found just once. The specimen was blood. Receptor source: a man aged 50 or older in good health.

This chain links TRBV7-9 with TRBJ2-3; D may correspond to TRBD1 or TRBD2 (5 bases each). V lost 4 bases, J lost 4 bases, and 15 bases lay in between. Germline-derived CDR1 and CDR2 are SEHNR and FQNEAQ (reference sequence). The CDR3 extends over 15 amino acids. The CDR3 sequence is CASSYPGPVADTQYF. The CDR3 region has the DNA TGTGCCAGCAGCTATCCGGGACCCGTCGCAGATACGCAGTATTTT.

This sequence joins TRBV19 and TRBJ2-1; D not resolved. Trimming took off 4 bases at V and 6 bases at J, with 10 bases between the two ends. The CDR3 is 13 amino acids. Looked up from germline, CDR1 is LNHDA and CDR2 is SQIVND (reference sequence). CDR3 protein: CASSTVAPNEQFF. CDR3 bases: TGTGCCAGTAGTACCGTAGCCCCCAATGAGCAGTTCTTC.

This rearrangement joins TRBV27 to TRBJ1-1; D may be TRBD1 (5 bases). The germline V gene encodes CDR1 MNHEY and CDR2 SMNVEV (reference sequence). Trimming pared 6 bases from V and 0 bases from J, leaving 14 bases between. CDR3 length equals 15 residues. CDR3 in DNA: TGTGCCAGCAGGCTTGGGGGACGGGTGAACACTGAAGCTTTCTTT. This translates into CASRLGGRVNTEAFF.